These 24 T cell receptor beta chains originate from one sample sequenced in a study of siplizumab effects on memory and regulatory T cells. The assay was immunoSEQ multiplex PCR, and TCRdb's table has in-frame clones only and misses some. The table has about 120,000 clones, 90% to 95% seen once. Source material: non-Treg CD4+ T cells sorted from blood. Every receptor here comes from a human donor in good health.

The chain uses TRBV19 and TRBJ2-5, with 9 bases that match TRBD1. CDR1 LNHDA and CDR2 SQIVND come from the germline V gene (reference sequence). This CDR3 is built from 15 residues. The V segment lost 3 bases and the J segment 5 bases; nucleotides outside the gene matches: 7. CDR3 sequence: CASSIGGTGKETQYF. The CDR3 DNA follows: TGTGCCAGTAGTATCGGGGGGACAGGGAAGGAGACCCAGTACTTC.

The CDR3 protein is CALGRDRGSTDTQYF. For the CDR3, the DNA is TGTGCCCTCGGCCGGGACAGGGGAAGCACAGATACGCAGTATTTT. The gene calls are TRBV30 and TRBJ2-3, with 10 bases lining up with TRBD1. The trim removed 8 bases at V and 0 bases at J, leaving 8 bases unmatched. In germline, CDR1 is GTSNPN, CDR2 SVGIG (reference sequence). CDR3 length: 15 amino acids.

The V gene is TRBV19, the J gene TRBJ2-1, with 7 bases that match TRBD2. Germline CDR1 is LNHDA and CDR2 is SQIVND (reference sequence). The CDR3 consists of 13 residues. V lost 7 bases, J lost 6 bases, and 6 bases stayed unmatched. CDR3 amino acids: CASMWASGNEQFF. DNA of the CDR3: TGTGCCAGTATGTGGGCTAGCGGCAATGAGCAGTTCTTC. Supplemented by reference TRBV19 and TRBJ2-1, the full variable domain reads DGGITQSPKYLFRKEGQNVTLSCEQNLNHDAMYWYRQDPGQGLRLIYYSQIVNDFQKGDIAEGYSVSREKKESFPLTVTSAQKNPTAFYLCASMWASGNEQFFGPGTRLTVL.

The genes are TRBV9 and TRBJ2-1; 9 bases map to TRBD1. The CDR3 totals 15 residues. CDR1 is SGDLS and CDR2 is YYNGEE in the germline V gene. Germline trimming cut 2 bases from V and 2 bases from J; bases unmatched to any gene: 2. CDR3 residues: CASSVDRGTYNEQFF. CDR3 in DNA: TGTGCCAGCAGCGTGGACAGGGGAACCTACAATGAGCAGTTCTTC.

V and J are TRBV19 and TRBJ1-2; D gene uncertain. Per the germline V gene, CDR1 is LNHDA and CDR2 is SQIVND (reference sequence). This CDR3 is built from 14 residues. V was cut by 6 bases and J by 0 bases, with 11 bases left in between. Here the CDR3 reads CASSPHAANYGYTF. The CDR3 coding sequence is TGTGCCAGTAGCCCCCATGCGGCTAACTATGGCTACACCTTC. The whole variable domain, remainder taken from reference TRBV19 and TRBJ1-2, is DGGITQSPKYLFRKEGQNVTLSCEQNLNHDAMYWYRQDPGQGLRLIYYSQIVNDFQKGDIAEGYSVSREKKESFPLTVTSAQKNPTAFYLCASSPHAANYGYTFGSGTRLTVV.

This clone was seen a few times. The chain has TRBV4-2 and TRBJ1-5, with TRBD1 as a possible D gene (5 bases). This CDR3 has 17 amino acids. V was clipped by 0 bases and J by 0 bases, with 12 bases between them. Looked up from germline, CDR1 is LGHNA and CDR2 is YNFKEQ. The CDR3 spells CASSQDGGRLSNQPQHF. The CDR3 nucleotides are TGTGCCAGCAGCCAAGATGGGGGACGACTTAGCAATCAGCCCCAGCATTTT.

This rearrangement joins TRBV18 to TRBJ2-7, with TRBD1 matching 8 bases. Germline CDR1 reads KGHSH; CDR2 reads LQKENI. V lost 2 bases, J lost 0 bases, and 9 bases stayed unmatched. The CDR3 covers 17 residues. CDR3 in amino acids: CASSPGVGQGSSYEQYF. The CDR3 DNA is TGTGCCAGCTCACCAGGGGTAGGACAGGGTAGCTCCTACGAGCAGTACTTC.

The gene calls are TRBV12-5 and TRBJ1-1, with D possibly being TRBD1 (6 bases). The germline V gene has CDR1 LGHNT and CDR2 FRNRAP. The V and J ends lost 7 bases and 2 bases respectively, with 35 bases between them. This CDR3 spans 21 amino acids. The CDR3 sequence is CASVFGGTSTGLDRGNTEAFF. The CDR3 nucleotides read TGTGCTAGTGTTTTTGGGGGGACCTCAACAGGGTTAGATCGAGGAAACACTGAAGCTTTCTTT.

V and J are TRBV5-1 and TRBJ2-5; D is unresolved. With 0 bases removed from V and 4 bases from J, the gap between germline ends came to 7 bases. CDR1 and CDR2 from the germline V gene are SGHRS and YFSETQ. The CDR3 loop spans 13 amino acids. CDR3 DNA sequence: TGCGCCAGCAGCTTGGTTTCCCGAGAGACCCAGTACTTC. This sequence encodes CASSLVSRETQYF.

CDR3 loop: CASSRRDGGNF. The DNA for the CDR3 is TGTGCCAGCAGCAGACGGGACGGTGGAAATTTT. This chain connects TRBV21-1 to TRBJ1-3. TRBV21-1 is recorded as a pseudogene. The length of the CDR3 is 11 residues.

The chain employs TRBV6-5 and TRBJ2-7, with D tentatively TRBD1 (6 bases). The ends were cut back, 2 bases at V and 0 bases at J, with 11 bases in the middle. The V gene's germline CDR1 is MNHEY and CDR2 SVGAGI. The CDR3 has 15 amino acids. CDR3 residues: CASSYGNRVSYEQYF. The CDR3 DNA follows: TGTGCCAGCAGTTACGGCAACAGGGTCTCCTACGAGCAGTACTTC.

The chain recombines TRBV11-2 with TRBJ1-4; 7 nucleotides align to TRBD1. CDR3 length equals 14 residues. Trimming took 4 bases from V and 6 from J; bases not matched to a gene: 5. In germline, CDR1 is SGHAT, CDR2 FQNNGV. In DNA, the CDR3 is TGTGCCAGCAGCTCCGGGACAGCGTATGAAAAACTGTTTTTT. Protein product: CASSSGTAYEKLFF.

The J gene is TRBJ1-2, the V gene TRBV6-6; D is unclear. The length of the CDR3 is 15 residues. Germline V gives CDR1 MNHNY, CDR2 SVGAGI (reference sequence). V was clipped by 2 bases and J by 2 bases, with 12 bases between them. The CDR3 reads CASSYLDGMNYGYTF. The CDR3 region has the DNA TGTGCCAGCAGTTACCTTGACGGCATGAACTATGGCTACACCTTC.

The sample holds one count of this clone. The V and J genes are TRBV11-3 and TRBJ2-3, with a possible D match to TRBD2 (5 bases). This CDR3 has 14 residues. Trimming cost V 4 bases and J 5 bases, with 13 bases left between them. CDR1 and CDR2 from the germline V gene are SGHNT and YENEEA. CDR3 region: CASSSSGGGDTQYF. In DNA, the CDR3 is TGTGCCAGCAGCTCCTCAGGAGGAGGAGATACGCAGTATTTT.

The rearrangement links TRBV10-3 to TRBJ1-3; possibly TRBD1 for D (6 bases). V was cut by 2 bases and J by 0 bases, with 14 bases left in between. Germline V gene sequence: CDR1 ENHRY, CDR2 SYGVKD. The CDR3 extends over 17 amino acids. CDR3 in amino acids: CAISEEQGRFSGNTIYF. CDR3 nucleotides: TGTGCCATCAGTGAGGAACAGGGCCGCTTCTCTGGAAACACCATATATTTT.

This clone showed up just once. This rearrangement joins TRBV27 to TRBJ2-1; 14 bases line up with TRBD2. Germline V gives CDR1 MNHEY, CDR2 SMNVEV (reference sequence). This CDR3 contains 13 residues. V shed 8 bases and J 12 bases; nucleotides not matched to a gene: 6. The CDR3: CASRTSGGRGQFF. CDR3 nucleotides: TGTGCCAGCCGGACTAGCGGGGGGCGGGGGCAGTTCTTC.

The V call is TRBV10-3, the J call TRBJ2-1; D gene uncertain. Germline V lookup: CDR1 ENHRY, CDR2 SYGVKD. The V end was cut by 6 bases, the J end by 4 bases, with 13 bases between. CDR3 length: 14 amino acids. CDR3: CAIRPNTEYNEQFF. DNA for the CDR3: TGTGCCATCAGACCTAACACGGAATACAATGAGCAGTTCTTC.

The V and J genes are TRBV5-1 and TRBJ2-3; D gene ambiguous. The CDR3 has 11 amino acids. Germline V gene lookup returns CDR1 SGHRS and CDR2 YFSETQ. V lost 1 base, J lost 4 bases, and 1 base lay in between. Written as DNA, the CDR3 is TGCGCCAGCAGCTTGTCAGATACGCAGTATTTT. The encoded protein is CASSLSDTQYF.

The chain recombines TRBV6-5 with TRBJ2-7; 10 bases fit TRBD1. The CDR3 runs 12 residues. J lost 7 bases, V lost 10 bases, and 7 bases had no gene match. CDR1 is MNHEY and CDR2 is SVGAGI in the germline V gene. CDR3: CAIGQGDREQYF. In nucleotides, the CDR3 is TGTGCCATCGGACAGGGGGATCGAGAGCAGTACTTC.

In the case of this clone: One junction end disagrees with the germline gene, perhaps due to a read error. V and J are TRBV11-2 and TRBJ1-3; 8 bases are shared with TRBD1. Per germline, CDR1 SGHAT and CDR2 FQNNGV. The CDR3 loop spans 15 amino acids. The CDR3 sequence: CVSSWIQGAGNTIYF. The CDR3 DNA reads TGTGTCAGCAGCTGGATACAGGGGGCTGGAAACACCATATATTTT.

This rearrangement joins TRBV5-6 to TRBJ2-2; no reliable D call. The CDR3 runs to 14 residues. V was pared by 1 base and J by 1 base, with 5 bases between. Germline V gene data show CDR1 as SGHDT and CDR2 as YYEEEE. The CDR3 DNA is TGTGCCAGCAGCTTGTTCCAGAACACCGGGGAGCTGTTTTTT. Translating it yields CASSLFQNTGELFF.

This chain joins TRBV7-9 and TRBJ2-1; D is possibly TRBD1 (5 bases). Trimming removed 7 bases from V and 5 bases from J, with 18 bases in between. Germline V gene lookup returns CDR1 SEHNR and CDR2 FQNEAQ (reference sequence). The CDR3 covers 15 residues. DNA of the CDR3: TGTGCCAGCACTAAGAAACGGCTAGGGGACAATGAGCAGTTCTTC. This encodes CASTKKRLGDNEQFF.

CDR3 nucleotide sequence: TGTGCCAGTAGTATAGCCGACGTAAGGGACGAGCAGTACTTC. As protein: CASSIADVRDEQYF. The V call is TRBV19, the J call TRBJ2-7; D remains unclear. The V end lost 1 base, the J end lost 5 bases, and 12 bases lay between the germline ends. There are 14 residues in the CDR3. The germline V gene has CDR1 LNHDA and CDR2 SQIVND (reference sequence).

The J gene is TRBJ2-5, the V gene TRBV18; D is perhaps TRBD1 (5 bases). CDR3 length: 16 residues. V lost 3 bases and J lost 0, with 14 bases in between. Germline V gene lookup returns CDR1 KGHSH and CDR2 LQKENI. The CDR3 spells CASSPRLRAYQETQYF. DNA of the CDR3: TGTGCCAGCTCACCGAGACTCAGGGCGTACCAAGAGACCCAGTACTTC.